Following are 32 T cell receptor beta chains from one sample sequenced in a study of blood T cell repertoires in COVID-19. Assay used: immunoSEQ multiplex PCR; TCRdb lists only in-frame clones, some missing. The sample contains 200,000 to 250,000 clones, over 75% of which appear only once. The source material was peripheral blood. The receptors shown here come from a woman in her seventies with COVID-19, enrolled during active disease.

The chain has TRBV5-1 and TRBJ1-1; D unresolved. Per germline, CDR1 SGHRS and CDR2 YFSETQ. The CDR3 length is 14 residues. V lost 4 bases to trimming and J lost 1 base, with 11 bases between them. The CDR3: CASSHSSGNTEAFF. The CDR3 DNA follows: TGCGCCAGCAGCCATTCTTCAGGGAACACTGAAGCTTTCTTT. The full variable domain, in which reference TRBV5-1 and TRBJ1-1 provide the parts outside the CDR3, is KAGVTQTPRYLIKTRGQQVTLSCSPISGHRSVSWYQQTPGQGLQFLFEYFSETQRNKGNFPGRFSGRQFSNSRSEMNVSTLELGDSALYLCASSHSSGNTEAFFGQGTRLTVV.

This chain uses TRBV9 with TRBJ1-1; the D gene is possibly TRBD1 (6 bases). The CDR3 runs to 14 residues. Germline V gives CDR1 SGDLS, CDR2 YYNGEE. The ends were cut back, 4 bases at V and 4 bases at J, with 14 bases in the middle. The CDR3 coding sequence is TGTGCCAGCAGCCCCCAGGGGCAGGGCACTGAAGCTTTCTTT. This encodes CASSPQGQGTEAFF. Looking up the rest from reference TRBV9 and TRBJ1-1 gives the full variable domain: DSGVTQTPKHLITATGQRVTLRCSPRSGDLSVYWYQQSLDQGLQFLIQYYNGEERAKGNILERFSAQQFPDLHSELNLSSLELGDSALYFCASSPQGQGTEAFFGQGTRLTVV.

Only one count was recorded for this clone. The rearrangement joins TRBV7-6 to TRBJ2-7; 9 bases are a match to TRBD1. The CDR3 spans 15 residues. V lost 3 bases to trimming and J lost 3 bases; unmatched junction nucleotides: 6. Germline-derived CDR1 and CDR2 are SGHVS and FNYEAQ. CDR3 region: CASSFSGQGGYEQYF. CDR3 nucleotides: TGTGCCAGCAGCTTCTCGGGACAGGGAGGCTACGAGCAGTACTTC.

The CDR3 nucleotides are TGTGCCAGCAGCAATGGACAGTTGGGTCAGCCCCAGCATTTT. Encoded protein: CASSNGQLGQPQHF. The chain recombines TRBV7-2 with TRBJ1-5, with D possibly matching TRBD1 (6 bases). Trimming stripped 5 bases from V and 6 bases from J, with 14 bases between. CDR1 and CDR2 from the germline V gene are SGHTA and FQGNSA. The CDR3 is 14 amino acids.

This clone has only one observation. The rearrangement links TRBV27 to TRBJ2-6; the D is unclear. V lost 10 bases and J lost 0, with 16 bases in between. Per germline, CDR1 MNHEY and CDR2 SMNVEV (reference sequence). There are 16 residues in the CDR3. The CDR3 sequence is CATRQTLPSGANVLTF. The CDR3, as DNA: TGTGCCACGCGACAAACTCTCCCCTCTGGGGCCAACGTCCTGACTTTC.

The chain has TRBV18 and TRBJ1-1; D uncertain. V gave up 3 bases and J gave up 4 bases, with 18 bases separating them. This CDR3 is 16 amino acids long. The germline V gene has CDR1 KGHSH and CDR2 LQKENI. This CDR3 reads CASSPVLQRGSTEAFF. DNA of the CDR3: TGTGCCAGCTCACCCGTCCTGCAACGAGGTTCCACTGAAGCTTTCTTT.

The chain combines TRBV7-2 with TRBJ2-7; the D gene is possibly TRBD2 (5 bases). This CDR3 contains 15 residues. The germline V gene encodes CDR1 SGHTA and CDR2 FQGNSA. The V and J ends lost 1 base and 6 bases respectively, with 16 bases between them. CDR3 coding DNA: TGTGCCAGCAGCTTAGAGCGTCTAGCATCTTCCGAGCAGTACTTC. It specifies CASSLERLASSEQYF.

The rearrangement links TRBV6-5 to TRBJ1-1, with D possibly being TRBD1 (6 bases). Germline values: CDR1 MNHEY, CDR2 SVGAGI. This CDR3 is 13 amino acids long. V lost 10 bases, J lost 6 bases, and 18 bases lay in between. CDR3 amino acids: CATRLTGFAEAFF. In DNA form, the CDR3 reads TGTGCCACCCGACTGACAGGTTTTGCTGAAGCTTTCTTT.

The chain links TRBV9 to TRBJ1-1; D not resolved. Trimming pared 0 bases from V and 6 bases from J, leaving 3 bases between. Germline loops: CDR1 SGDLS, CDR2 YYNGEE. This CDR3 is built from 11 residues. CDR3: CASSVVSEAFF. The CDR3 DNA follows: TGTGCCAGCAGCGTAGTATCTGAAGCTTTCTTT.

This clone appeared a single time. The chain combines TRBV30 with TRBJ1-5; D remains unclear. Germline CDR1 reads GTSNPN; CDR2 reads SVGIG (reference sequence). This CDR3 region has 11 residues. V was trimmed by 5 bases and J by 5 bases, leaving 7 bases between them. Here the CDR3 DNA reads TGTGCCTGGGGCACCGATCAGCCCCAGCATTTT. This codes for CAWGTDQPQHF.

This chain connects TRBV11-3 to TRBJ1-1; D gene ambiguous. The CDR3 is 17 residues long. Between the trimmed V and J ends, which lost 2 bases and 1 base, there was a span of 17 bases. The germline gives CDR1 SGHNT, CDR2 YENEEA. CDR3 region: CASSLSPPSGENTEAFF. The DNA of the CDR3 is TGTGCCAGCAGCTTATCCCCCCCGAGCGGCGAGAACACTGAAGCTTTCTTT.

The V call is TRBV28, the J call TRBJ2-3; tentatively, D is TRBD2 (5 bases). CDR3 length: 11 amino acids. In germline, CDR1 is MDHEN, CDR2 SYDVKM. The CDR3 loop is CGSRRTDTQYF. The CDR3 bases are TGTGGCTCACGGAGGACAGATACGCAGTATTTT.

The chain carries TRBV19 and TRBJ1-3, with D unclear. Germline V gene lookup returns CDR1 LNHDA and CDR2 SQIVND (reference sequence). V was pared by 7 bases and J by 8 bases, with 15 bases between. The CDR3 sequence is 13 residues long. The DNA of the CDR3 is TGTGCCAGTACGAAGCTGACCGGAGACACCATATATTTT. The encoded protein is CASTKLTGDTIYF.

The V gene is TRBV6-2 or TRBV6-3, the J gene TRBJ1-1; 9 bases are a match to TRBD1. The CDR3 is made up of 14 amino acids. J gave up 1 base and V 5 bases, and 2 bases lay outside the gene matches. The germline V gene encodes CDR1 MNHEY and CDR2 SVGEGT. The CDR3 sequence: CASSNRGQNTEAFF. Here the CDR3 DNA reads TGTGCCAGCAGTAACAGGGGGCAGAACACTGAAGCTTTCTTT.

This clone was observed a single time. V is TRBV6-2 or TRBV6-3 and J is TRBJ1-1; 10 positions match TRBD1. The germline CDR1 and CDR2 sequences are MNHEY and SVGEGT. Trimming at V came to 5 bases and at J to 9 bases, leaving 9 bases not matched to a gene. There are 14 residues in the CDR3. CDR3 sequence (DNA): TGTGCCAGCAGTAAAACCGGGACAGGGGAGAAAGCTTTCTTT. It codes for CASSKTGTGEKAFF.

The rearrangement links TRBV27 to TRBJ1-1; TRBD1 matches 9 bases. Germline loops: CDR1 MNHEY, CDR2 SMNVEV (reference sequence). The CDR3 totals 13 residues. With V trimmed by 5 bases and J by 9 bases, 7 bases remained unmatched. The CDR3 DNA is TGTGCCAGCAGTATCCTCGGACAGGGGAAAGCTTTCTTT. Protein sequence: CASSILGQGKAFF.

The chain carries TRBV2 and TRBJ2-7; 11 nucleotides match TRBD2. The V gene end was trimmed by 7 bases and the J gene end by 4 bases; junction bases not matched to a gene: 9. Per the germline V gene, CDR1 is SNHLY and CDR2 is FYNNEI. The CDR3 has 15 residues. The CDR3 DNA is TGTGCCAGCACCCTGGGACTAGCGGAGTTATACGAGCAGTACTTC. This translates into CASTLGLAELYEQYF.

The chain employs TRBV5-8 and TRBJ2-2, with D unclear. Trimming cost V 0 bases and J 0 bases, with 9 bases left between them. The CDR3 consists of 16 residues. Per germline, CDR1 SGHTS and CDR2 YDEGEE. The CDR3 is CASSLVPVTNTGELFF. CDR3 bases: TGTGCCAGCAGCTTGGTTCCGGTCACGAACACCGGGGAGCTGTTTTTT.

This chain links TRBV9 with TRBJ2-5, with D hard to call. Between the trimmed V and J ends, which lost 7 bases and 7 bases, there was a span of 11 bases. Germline lookup yields CDR1 SGDLS and CDR2 YYNGEE. The length of the CDR3 is 11 residues. The CDR3 here is CASDIGRTQYF. In nucleotides, the CDR3 is TGTGCCAGCGACATAGGTAGGACCCAGTACTTC.

J is TRBJ1-1 and V is TRBV3-1 (or the pseudogene TRBV3-2); perhaps TRBD1 as D (5 bases). This CDR3 is 16 amino acids long. With 1 base removed from V and 2 bases from J, the gap between germline ends came to 14 bases. Germline V gene data show CDR1 as LGHDT and CDR2 as YNNKEL (reference sequence). CDR3 region: CASSQVGGKSNTEAFF. In nucleotides, the CDR3 is TGTGCCAGCAGCCAAGTGGGGGGAAAGTCCAACACTGAAGCTTTCTTT.

V is TRBV7-3 and J is TRBJ2-7; TRBD2 aligns across 13 bases. The CDR3 loop spans 16 amino acids. CDR1 and CDR2 from the germline V gene are SGHTA and FQGTGA. J gave up 3 bases and V 2 bases, and 4 bases lay outside the gene matches. CDR3 in DNA: TGTGCCAGCAGCTTAGATGGGACTAGCGGGATCTACGAGCAGTACTTC. Protein product: CASSLDGTSGIYEQYF.

The gene calls are TRBV19 and TRBJ1-1; the D gene is possibly TRBD1 (6 bases). Germline lookup yields CDR1 LNHDA and CDR2 SQIVND (reference sequence). Between the trimmed V and J ends, which lost 3 bases and 5 bases, there was a span of 16 bases. There are 15 residues in the CDR3. In nucleotides, the CDR3 is TGTGCCAGTAGTATCGCGGGGGGAGGGGGAACTGAAGCTTTCTTT. The encoded protein is CASSIAGGGGTEAFF.

This clone was seen more than once but under ten times. This chain uses TRBV30 with TRBJ1-1, with no clear D. Germline V gives CDR1 GTSNPN, CDR2 SVGIG (reference sequence). Trimming removed 5 bases at V and 1 base at J, with 11 bases between. This CDR3 has 13 amino acids. The CDR3 loop reads CAWLRGANTEAFF. The CDR3 DNA reads as TGTGCCTGGCTCAGAGGAGCGAACACTGAAGCTTTCTTT.

The chain links TRBV5-1 to TRBJ1-2; unclear D gene. This CDR3 is 16 amino acids long. Trimming cost V 0 bases and J 0 bases, with 12 bases left between them. The V gene's germline CDR1 is SGHRS and CDR2 YFSETQ. CDR3 sequence (DNA): TGCGCCAGCAGCTTGGAGGCAGGCGCCTCTAACTATGGCTACACCTTC. This translates into CASSLEAGASNYGYTF.

The chain carries TRBV19 and TRBJ2-3; 8 bases match TRBD2. Germline trimming cut 8 bases from V and 3 bases from J; bases unmatched to any gene: 7. This CDR3 is 14 amino acids long. Germline V gene data show CDR1 as LNHDA and CDR2 as SQIVND (reference sequence). CDR3 sequence (DNA): TGTGCCAGTGGGACTAGTAGAAGGACAGATACGCAGTATTTT. Its protein is CASGTSRRTDTQYF.

The sample holds one count of this clone. The chain links TRBV7-2 to TRBJ1-1; 8 positions agree with TRBD1. The V and J ends lost 2 bases and 5 bases, in that order; junction bases with no gene match: 7. The V gene's germline CDR1 is SGHTA and CDR2 FQGNSA. The CDR3 consists of 15 residues. The CDR3 spells CASSLFQGARTEAFF. The CDR3 DNA follows: TGTGCCAGCAGCTTATTCCAGGGGGCACGAACTGAAGCTTTCTTT.

V usage is TRBV4-1 and J usage is TRBJ2-7, with 7 bases aligning to TRBD1. The germline CDR1 and CDR2 sequences are MGHRA and YSYEKL. CDR3 size: 16 residues. With 3 bases clipped from V and 0 bases from J, the junction kept 8 bases outside the gene matches. The CDR3 loop is CASSQSQGRSSYEQYF. CDR3 nucleotide sequence: TGCGCCAGCAGCCAGTCACAGGGGCGAAGCTCCTACGAGCAGTACTTC.

CDR3 residues: CASSFISGELFF. In DNA, the CDR3 is TGTGCCAGCAGCTTTATTTCCGGGGAGCTGTTTTTT. This chain connects TRBV7-9 to TRBJ2-2; D remains unclear. Germline CDR1 reads SEHNR; CDR2 reads FQNEAQ (reference sequence). This CDR3 is 12 amino acids long. Trimming stripped 3 bases from V and 6 bases from J, with 5 bases between. Based on the CDR3 plus reference TRBV7-9 and TRBJ2-2, the full variable domain is DTGVSQNPRHKITKRGQNVTFRCDPISEHNRLYWYRQTLGQGPEFLTYFQNEAQLEKSRLLSDRFSAERPKGSFSTLEIQRTEQGDSAMYLCASSFISGELFFGEGSRLTVL.

The chain combines TRBV24-1 with TRBJ1-1; a weak D match, TRBD1 (5 bases). The CDR3 contains 15 residues. Trimming removed 4 bases at V and 4 bases at J, with 15 bases between. CDR1 is KGHDR, CDR2 SFDVKD, per germline. CDR3 coding DNA: TGTGCCACCAGTGACTCAAGGGGAACGGGCACTGAAGCTTTCTTT. Its translation is CATSDSRGTGTEAFF.

This clone was counted between two and nine times. The chain employs TRBV7-9 and TRBJ2-7, with 8 positions matching TRBD1. Germline CDR1 is SEHNR and CDR2 is FQNEAQ (reference sequence). J gave up 7 bases and V 5 bases, and 7 bases lay outside the gene matches. This CDR3 comprises 13 residues. CDR3 region: CASSPRGPQEQYF. The CDR3 coding sequence is TGTGCCAGCAGCCCCAGGGGGCCTCAAGAGCAGTACTTC.

The rearrangement joins TRBV10-1 to TRBJ2-1; a possible D gene is TRBD2 (7 bases). Trimming shortened V by 5 bases and J by 6 bases, and 17 bases separated the two germline ends. Germline V gives CDR1 WNHNN, CDR2 SYGVQD (reference sequence). The CDR3 runs 15 residues. The CDR3 DNA reads as TGCGCCAGCAGTTCCGAGGGGGGGGTATGCAATGAGCAGTTCTTC. This gives the protein CASSSEGGVCNEQFF.

The V gene is TRBV5-1, the J gene TRBJ1-1, with 7 bases that match TRBD1. The CDR3 totals 14 residues. The germline V gene encodes CDR1 SGHRS and CDR2 YFSETQ. After removal of 2 bases from V and 1 base from J, the junction contained 2 bases not matched to a gene. The DNA for the CDR3 is TGCGCCAGCAGCTTTACAGGGGAGAACACTGAAGCTTTCTTT. Translation: CASSFTGENTEAFF.